This T cell receptor beta chain was captured by sequencing in a study of T cells in Graves' hyperthyroidism and ophthalmopathy. Regarding the study as a whole: The model forecast ophthalmopathy, anticipating it by a median approximately 6.2 months before onset. A model of 13 V-J features distinguished ophthalmopathy from stable hyperthyroidism.

Amplification of TCR beta CDR3 regions was performed using RNA transcripts as template. The HTBI primer set served for first-round RT-PCR of the TCR CDR3. Via MiXCR, TCRdb re-called the multiplex PCR reads, giving one row per CDR3 protein. This table has under 400,000 distinct CDR3 sequences, roughly 15% appearing once. A word on this clonotype: What it recognizes is unknown.

The sample comprised blood. This clonotype was obtained from a young man with Graves' hyperthyroidism.

CDR3 DNA sequence: TGTGCCAGCAGTCACGACAGTACAGATACGCAGTATTTT. Its translation: CASSHDSTDTQYF. This chain joins TRBV7-9 and TRBJ2-3; D perhaps matches TRBD1 (5 bases). The germline V gene encodes CDR1 SEHNR and CDR2 FQNEAQ (reference sequence). CDR3 length equals 13 residues. V was shortened by 6 bases and J by 3 bases, with 10 bases between the two germline ends.